This TCR beta chain was recorded in a study of OX40 agonist ivuxolimab in advanced cancers. Study context: Every 2 weeks, patients received ivuxolimab intravenously, dosed at 0.01 to 10 mg/kg. Notes on the study in general: The study did not work out the antigen specificity of the expanded peripheral T cells.

Clones were read by immunoSEQ multiplex PCR, and TCRdb kept only the in-frame ones, dropping some. This table holds about 8,900 clones, approximately 72% found once. Cycle 7 day 1, cycle 4 day 1, and baseline were the timepoints at which blood was sampled. In its sample, this clone was seen a few times. Antigen unknown. The CDR3 spans 16 residues. Per germline, CDR1 SGHRS and CDR2 YFSETQ. With 0 bases clipped from V and 6 bases from J, the junction kept 7 bases outside the gene matches. This clonotype originated in an adult with an advanced solid tumor such as melanoma, head and neck, liver or kidney cancer. The genes are TRBV5-1 and TRBJ2-2; TRBD1 matches at 8 bases. The sequencing here drew on CD4+ or CD8+ T cells sorted from blood, taken in a trial of the OX40 agonist ivuxolimab. Written as DNA, the CDR3 is TGCGCCAGCAGCTTGGGACAGGGGATACTGTCCGGGGAGCTGTTTTTT. Its protein product is CASSLGQGILSGELFF.